This TCR beta chain was documented in a study of blood T cell repertoires in COVID-19. Study-wide context: Collection of acute and convalescent COVID-19 samples took place in the United States, Italy and Spain.

CDR3 length equals 14 residues. The germline V gene encodes CDR1 SNHLY and CDR2 FYNNEI. Trimming cost V 4 bases and J 12 bases, with 19 bases left between them. This clone appeared once. Here immunoSEQ multiplex PCR was the method, and the copy in TCRdb shows in-frame clones only, minus some. This table has about 99,000 clones, roughly 82% appearing once. Material for sequencing was peripheral blood. The TCR was taken from a man aged 55 to 70 with acute or convalescent COVID-19. This chain connects TRBV2 to TRBJ2-1; D may be TRBD2 (6 bases). The CDR3 nucleotides read TGTGCCAGCAGTGTTATCGAGCAACCCGGGGGGCAGTTCTTC. Amino acids: CASSVIEQPGGQFF.